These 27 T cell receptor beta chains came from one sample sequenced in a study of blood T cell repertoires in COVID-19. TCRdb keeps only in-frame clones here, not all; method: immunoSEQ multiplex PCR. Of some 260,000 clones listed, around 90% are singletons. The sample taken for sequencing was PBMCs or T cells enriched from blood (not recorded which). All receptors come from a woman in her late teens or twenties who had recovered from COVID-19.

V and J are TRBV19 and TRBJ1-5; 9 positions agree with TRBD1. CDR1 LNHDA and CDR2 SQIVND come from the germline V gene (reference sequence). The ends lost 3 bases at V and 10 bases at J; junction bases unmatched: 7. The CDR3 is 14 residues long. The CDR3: CASSIRDRVSPQHF. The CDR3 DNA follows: TGTGCCAGTAGTATCAGGGACAGGGTCTCACCCCAGCATTTT.

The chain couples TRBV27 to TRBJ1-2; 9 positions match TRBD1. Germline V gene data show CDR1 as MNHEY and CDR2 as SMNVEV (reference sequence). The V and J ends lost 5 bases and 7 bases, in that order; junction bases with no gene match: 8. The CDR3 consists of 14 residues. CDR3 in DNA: TGTGCCAGCAGTCCAACCGGGACAGGGAGTGGCTACACCTTC. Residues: CASSPTGTGSGYTF.

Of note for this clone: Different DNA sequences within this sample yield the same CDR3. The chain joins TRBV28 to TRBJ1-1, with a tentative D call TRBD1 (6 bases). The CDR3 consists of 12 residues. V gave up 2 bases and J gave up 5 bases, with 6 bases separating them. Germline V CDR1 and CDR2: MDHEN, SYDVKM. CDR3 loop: CASSLQGTEAFF. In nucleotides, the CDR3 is TGTGCCAGCAGTTTACAGGGGACTGAAGCTTTCTTT.

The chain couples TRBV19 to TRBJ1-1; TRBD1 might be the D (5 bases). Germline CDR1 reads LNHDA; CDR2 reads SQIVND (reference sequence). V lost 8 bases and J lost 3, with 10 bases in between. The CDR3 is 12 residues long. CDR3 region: CASGGWDTEAFF. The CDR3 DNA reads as TGTGCCAGTGGGGGGTGGGACACTGAAGCTTTCTTT. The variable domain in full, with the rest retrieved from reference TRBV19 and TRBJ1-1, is DGGITQSPKYLFRKEGQNVTLSCEQNLNHDAMYWYRQDPGQGLRLIYYSQIVNDFQKGDIAEGYSVSREKKESFPLTVTSAQKNPTAFYLCASGGWDTEAFFGQGTRLTVV.

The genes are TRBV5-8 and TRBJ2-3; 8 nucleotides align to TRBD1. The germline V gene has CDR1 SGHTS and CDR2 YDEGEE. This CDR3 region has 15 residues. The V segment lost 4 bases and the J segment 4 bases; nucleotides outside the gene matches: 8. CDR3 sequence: CASSLGQAFADTQYF. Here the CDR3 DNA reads TGTGCCAGCAGCCTGGGACAGGCGTTTGCAGATACGCAGTATTTT.

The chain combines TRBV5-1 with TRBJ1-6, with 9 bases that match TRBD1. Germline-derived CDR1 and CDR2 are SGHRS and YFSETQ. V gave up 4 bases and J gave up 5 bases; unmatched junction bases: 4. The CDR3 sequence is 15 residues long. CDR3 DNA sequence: TGCGCCAGCAGCCCCAGGACAGGGGATAATTCACCCCTCCACTTT. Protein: CASSPRTGDNSPLHF. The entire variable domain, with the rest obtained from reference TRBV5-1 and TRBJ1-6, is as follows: KAGVTQTPRYLIKTRGQQVTLSCSPISGHRSVSWYQQTPGQGLQFLFEYFSETQRNKGNFPGRFSGRQFSNSRSEMNVSTLELGDSALYLCASSPRTGDNSPLHFGNGTRLTVT.

The CDR3 reads CASSRGAQTYEQYF. The CDR3 nucleotides read TGTGCCAGCAGCCGGGGAGCCCAAACCTACGAGCAGTACTTC. This rearrangement joins TRBV3-1 (or the pseudogene TRBV3-2) to TRBJ2-7, with a tentative D call TRBD2 (5 bases). Germline-derived CDR1 and CDR2 are LGHDT and YNNKEL (reference sequence). Trimming took 4 bases from V and 2 from J, leaving 12 bases between them. CDR3 length: 14 amino acids.

CDR3 sequence (DNA): TGTGCCAGCAGCCCCAGGGAAGGGGGAAGGGAGACCCAGTACTTC. This sequence encodes CASSPREGGRETQYF. The rearrangement joins TRBV6-5 to TRBJ2-5, with D possibly matching TRBD1 (6 bases). This CDR3 is built from 15 residues. Trimming pared 6 bases from V and 5 bases from J, leaving 19 bases between. Germline V gives CDR1 MNHEY, CDR2 SVGAGI.

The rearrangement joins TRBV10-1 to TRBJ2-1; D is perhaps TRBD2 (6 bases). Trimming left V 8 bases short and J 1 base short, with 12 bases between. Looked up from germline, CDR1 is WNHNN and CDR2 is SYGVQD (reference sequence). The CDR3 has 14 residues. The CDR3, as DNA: TGCGCCAGCGGCCTTAGCGGTTCCTACAATGAGCAGTTCTTC. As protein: CASGLSGSYNEQFF.

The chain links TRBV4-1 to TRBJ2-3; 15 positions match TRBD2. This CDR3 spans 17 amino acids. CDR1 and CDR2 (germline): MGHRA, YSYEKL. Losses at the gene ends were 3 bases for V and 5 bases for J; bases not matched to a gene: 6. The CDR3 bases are TGCGCCAGCAGCCATCGGACTAGCGGGAGGGACGGAGATACGCAGTATTTT. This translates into CASSHRTSGRDGDTQYF.

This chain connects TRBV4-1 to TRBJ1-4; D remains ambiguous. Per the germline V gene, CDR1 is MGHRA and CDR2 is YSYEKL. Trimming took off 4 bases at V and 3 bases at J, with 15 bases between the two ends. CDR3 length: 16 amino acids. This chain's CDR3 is CASSPRVLGPNEKLFF. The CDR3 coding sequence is TGCGCCAGCAGCCCTAGAGTTCTAGGTCCTAATGAAAAACTGTTTTTT.

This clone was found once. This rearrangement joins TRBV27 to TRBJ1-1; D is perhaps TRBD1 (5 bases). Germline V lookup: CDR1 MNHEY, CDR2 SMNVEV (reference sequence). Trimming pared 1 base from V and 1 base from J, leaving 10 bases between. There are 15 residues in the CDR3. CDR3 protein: CASSLLGGQNTEAFF. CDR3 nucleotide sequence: TGTGCCAGCAGTTTATTGGGTGGACAGAACACTGAAGCTTTCTTT.

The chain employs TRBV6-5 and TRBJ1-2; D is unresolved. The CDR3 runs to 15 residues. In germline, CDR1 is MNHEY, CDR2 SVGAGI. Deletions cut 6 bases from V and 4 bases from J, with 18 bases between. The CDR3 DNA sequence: TGTGCCAGCAGAAACGCGAAGCGGGGTTCCTATGGCTACACCTTC. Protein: CASRNAKRGSYGYTF.

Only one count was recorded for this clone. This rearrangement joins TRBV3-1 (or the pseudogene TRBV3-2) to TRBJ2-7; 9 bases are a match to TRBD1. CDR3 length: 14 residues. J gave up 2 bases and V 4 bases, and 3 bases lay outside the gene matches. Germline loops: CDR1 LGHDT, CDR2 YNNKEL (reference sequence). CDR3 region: CASSPGQGTYEQYF. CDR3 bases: TGTGCCAGCAGCCCAGGACAGGGGACCTACGAGCAGTACTTC.

CDR3 region: CASSPLGGSQGANTEAFF. The DNA for the CDR3 is TGTGCCAGCAGCCCCTTGGGTGGTTCACAGGGGGCGAACACTGAAGCTTTCTTT. The chain combines TRBV5-4 with TRBJ1-1; 9 nucleotides agree with TRBD1. J lost 1 base, V lost 4 bases, and 14 bases had no gene match. Per germline, CDR1 SGHNT and CDR2 YYREEE (reference sequence). This CDR3 comprises 18 residues.

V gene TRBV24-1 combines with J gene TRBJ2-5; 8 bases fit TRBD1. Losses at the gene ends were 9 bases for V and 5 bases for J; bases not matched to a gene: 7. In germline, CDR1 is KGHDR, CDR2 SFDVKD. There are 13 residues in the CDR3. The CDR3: CATSRGPGETQYF. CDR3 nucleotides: TGTGCCACCTCCAGGGGGCCCGGGGAGACCCAGTACTTC.

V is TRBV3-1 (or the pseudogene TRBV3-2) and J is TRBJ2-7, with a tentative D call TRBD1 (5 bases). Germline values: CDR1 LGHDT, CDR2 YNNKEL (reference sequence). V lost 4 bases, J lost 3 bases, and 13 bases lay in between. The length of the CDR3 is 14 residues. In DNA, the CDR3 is TGTGCCAGCAGCCGCGGACACCTCGGCTACGAGCAGTACTTC. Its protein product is CASSRGHLGYEQYF.

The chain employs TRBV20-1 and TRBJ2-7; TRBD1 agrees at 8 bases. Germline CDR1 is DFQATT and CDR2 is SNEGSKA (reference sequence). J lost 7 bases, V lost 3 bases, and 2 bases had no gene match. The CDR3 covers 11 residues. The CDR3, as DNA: TGCAGTGCTAGGGACAGGGAGGAGCAGTACTTC. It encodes CSARDREEQYF.

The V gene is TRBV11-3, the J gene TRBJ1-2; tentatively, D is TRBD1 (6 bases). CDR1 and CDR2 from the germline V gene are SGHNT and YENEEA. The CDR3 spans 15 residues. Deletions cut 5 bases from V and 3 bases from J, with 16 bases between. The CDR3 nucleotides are TGTGCCAGCAGCAACCCGGAGACAGGCGACTATGGCTACACCTTC. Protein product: CASSNPETGDYGYTF.

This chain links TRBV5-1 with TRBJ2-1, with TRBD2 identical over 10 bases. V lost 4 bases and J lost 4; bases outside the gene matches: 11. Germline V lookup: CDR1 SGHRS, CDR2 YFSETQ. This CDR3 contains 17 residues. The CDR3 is CASSPGPGLAIYNEQFF. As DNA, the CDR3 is TGCGCCAGCAGCCCCGGACCGGGACTAGCGATATACAATGAGCAGTTCTTC.

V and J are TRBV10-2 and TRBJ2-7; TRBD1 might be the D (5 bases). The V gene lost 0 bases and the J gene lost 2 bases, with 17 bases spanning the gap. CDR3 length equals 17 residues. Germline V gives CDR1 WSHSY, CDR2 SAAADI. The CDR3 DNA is TGCGCCAGCAGTGAGTCGACTCTCGTCGACAGCCCCTACGAGCAGTACTTC. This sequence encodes CASSESTLVDSPYEQYF.

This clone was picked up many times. The CDR3 reads CASSSGREVAGEQYF. CDR3 bases: TGTGCCAGCAGTTCTGGGCGGGAGGTGGCAGGGGAGCAGTACTTC. The V gene is TRBV6-2 or TRBV6-3, the J gene TRBJ2-7, with 8 bases fitting TRBD2. V shed 4 bases, J shed 7 bases, and the junction held 12 bases outside the gene matches. Germline V gives CDR1 MNHEY, CDR2 SVGEGT. This CDR3 comprises 15 residues.

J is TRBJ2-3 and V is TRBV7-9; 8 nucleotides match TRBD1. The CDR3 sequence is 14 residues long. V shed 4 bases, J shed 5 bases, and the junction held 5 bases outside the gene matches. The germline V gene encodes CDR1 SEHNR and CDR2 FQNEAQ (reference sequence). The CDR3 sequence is CASSSTGAKDTQYF. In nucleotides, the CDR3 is TGTGCCAGCAGCTCGACAGGGGCTAAAGATACGCAGTATTTT.

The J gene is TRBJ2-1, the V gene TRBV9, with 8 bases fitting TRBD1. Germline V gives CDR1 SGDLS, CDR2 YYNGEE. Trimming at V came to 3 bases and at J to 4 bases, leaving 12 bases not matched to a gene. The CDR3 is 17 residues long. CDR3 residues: CASSARQGQAAYNEQFF. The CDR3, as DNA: TGTGCCAGCAGCGCCCGACAGGGACAGGCGGCGTACAATGAGCAGTTCTTC. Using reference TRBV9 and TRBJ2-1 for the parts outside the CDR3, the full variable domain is DSGVTQTPKHLITATGQRVTLRCSPRSGDLSVYWYQQSLDQGLQFLIQYYNGEERAKGNILERFSAQQFPDLHSELNLSSLELGDSALYFCASSARQGQAAYNEQFFGPGTRLTVL.

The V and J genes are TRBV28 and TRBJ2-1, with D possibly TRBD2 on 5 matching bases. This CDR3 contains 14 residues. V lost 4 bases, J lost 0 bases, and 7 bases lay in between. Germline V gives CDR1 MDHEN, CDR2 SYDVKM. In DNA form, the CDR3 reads TGTGCCAGCAGTTCAAGCGGCTCCTACAATGAGCAGTTCTTC. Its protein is CASSSSGSYNEQFF. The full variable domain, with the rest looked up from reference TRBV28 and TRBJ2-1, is DVKVTQSSRYLVKRTGEKVFLECVQDMDHENMFWYRQDPGLGLRLIYFSYDVKMKEKGDIPEGYSVSREKKERFSLILESASTNQTSMYLCASSSSGSYNEQFFGPGTRLTVL.

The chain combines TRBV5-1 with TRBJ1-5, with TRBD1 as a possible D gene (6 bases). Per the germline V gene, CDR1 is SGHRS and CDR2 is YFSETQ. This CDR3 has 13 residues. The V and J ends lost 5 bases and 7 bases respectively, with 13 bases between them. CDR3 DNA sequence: TGCGCCAGCAGTTCGGGGGGCGGCCAGCCCCAGCATTTT. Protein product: CASSSGGGQPQHF.

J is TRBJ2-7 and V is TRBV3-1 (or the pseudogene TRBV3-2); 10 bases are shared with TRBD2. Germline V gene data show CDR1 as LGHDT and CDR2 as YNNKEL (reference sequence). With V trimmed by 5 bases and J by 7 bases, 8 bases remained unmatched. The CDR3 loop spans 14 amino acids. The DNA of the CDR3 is TGTGCCAGCAGCTATGACTTACTAGCGGGAGAGCAGTACTTC. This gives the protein CASSYDLLAGEQYF.